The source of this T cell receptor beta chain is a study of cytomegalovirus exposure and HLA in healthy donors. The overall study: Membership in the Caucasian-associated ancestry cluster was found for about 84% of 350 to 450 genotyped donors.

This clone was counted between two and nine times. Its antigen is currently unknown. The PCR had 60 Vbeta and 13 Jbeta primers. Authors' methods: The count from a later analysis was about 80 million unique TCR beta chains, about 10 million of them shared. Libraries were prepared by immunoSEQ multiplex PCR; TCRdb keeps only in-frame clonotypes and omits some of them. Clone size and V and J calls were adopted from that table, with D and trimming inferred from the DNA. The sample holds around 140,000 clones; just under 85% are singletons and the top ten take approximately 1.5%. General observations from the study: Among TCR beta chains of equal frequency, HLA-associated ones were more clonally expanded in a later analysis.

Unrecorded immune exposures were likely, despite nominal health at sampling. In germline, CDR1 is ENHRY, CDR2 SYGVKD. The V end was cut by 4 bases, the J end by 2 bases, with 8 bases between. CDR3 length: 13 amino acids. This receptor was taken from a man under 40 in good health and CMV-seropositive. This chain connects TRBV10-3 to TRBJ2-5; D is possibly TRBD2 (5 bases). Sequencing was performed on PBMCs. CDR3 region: CAISGGPQETQYF. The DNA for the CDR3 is TGTGCCATCAGTGGAGGGCCTCAAGAGACCCAGTACTTC.